The 6 T cell receptor beta chains given below trace back to one sample, sequenced in a study of patients and donors after allogeneic stem cell transplantation. TCRdb fed the RT-PCR reads into MiXCR, producing one record per CDR3 protein. The top ten hold about 3% of the sample, which has 87,000 or so distinct CDR3 sequences, 5% seen once. The sequencing input was blood, either unsorted or a sorted T cell fraction (not recorded which). These receptors all stem from a human donor who was either an allogeneic HSCT recipient or a stem cell or donor lymphocyte infusion donor (not recorded which). It is not recorded whose cells these are; they may come from a transplant donor.

This clonotype was picked up a small number of times. V is TRBV6-1 and J is TRBJ1-2; tentative D call: TRBD1 (5 bases). V lost 1 base to trimming and J lost 4 bases, with 7 bases between them. Germline V gives CDR1 MNHNS, CDR2 SASEGT. The CDR3 runs to 13 residues. CDR3 protein: CASSEEGTYGYTF. CDR3 sequence (DNA): TGTGCCAGCAGTGAAGAGGGGACCTATGGCTACACCTTC.

This clonotype appeared many times. CDR3 sequence (DNA): TGTGCCAGCAGCCCCCCCTTGGGGGAGGGTGAAAAACTGTTTTTT. Amino acid sequence: CASSPPLGEGEKLFF. The V and J genes are TRBV28 and TRBJ1-4; D is possibly TRBD1 (5 bases). The CDR3 runs 15 residues. Per the germline V gene, CDR1 is MDHEN and CDR2 is SYDVKM. V lost 6 bases to trimming and J lost 7 bases, with 18 bases between them.

Ten or more counts support this clonotype. The V call is TRBV5-4, the J call TRBJ1-1; tentatively, D is TRBD1 (6 bases). Germline CDR1 SGHNT, CDR2 YYREEE (reference sequence). The CDR3 extends over 15 amino acids. Trimming took off 4 bases at V and 0 bases at J, with 13 bases between the two ends. CDR3 sequence: CASSPLGGMNTEAFF. CDR3 nucleotide sequence: TGTGCCAGCAGCCCCCTCGGGGGCATGAACACTGAAGCTTTCTTT.

This clonotype showed up many times. V usage is TRBV5-1 and J usage is TRBJ2-2; D remains unclear. Between the trimmed V and J ends, which lost 4 bases and 0 bases, there was a span of 10 bases. The germline V gene has CDR1 SGHRS and CDR2 YFSETQ. The CDR3 covers 15 residues. The CDR3 DNA reads as TGCGCCAGCAGCCCGGCCACAACGAACACCGGGGAGCTGTTTTTT. Its translation is CASSPATTNTGELFF.

This clonotype has at least ten counts. The V and J genes are TRBV5-1 and TRBJ1-5, with 8 nucleotides matching TRBD1. The CDR3 has 15 residues. CDR1 SGHRS and CDR2 YFSETQ come from the germline V gene. The V gene end was trimmed by 4 bases and the J gene end by 7 bases; junction bases not matched to a gene: 10. This CDR3 is CASSVSGTGNQPQHF. The CDR3, as DNA: TGCGCCAGCAGCGTGTCCGGGACAGGAAACCAGCCCCAGCATTTT.

Ten or more counts support this clonotype. The chain has TRBV19 and TRBJ1-5; D perhaps matches TRBD1 (5 bases). This CDR3 contains 17 residues. V was cut by 6 bases and J by 0 bases, with 18 bases left in between. Germline CDR1 and CDR2: LNHDA and SQIVND (reference sequence). DNA of the CDR3: TGTGCCAGTAGGGGACTCGTCGCCACGTATAGCAATCAGCCCCAGCATTTT. Its translation is CASRGLVATYSNQPQHF.